Each of the 14 T cell receptor beta chains below was sequenced from the same sample in a study of cytomegalovirus exposure and HLA in healthy donors. Primers for the PCR totalled 60 Vbeta and 13 Jbeta. The protocol was immunoSEQ multiplex PCR, while the TCRdb copy is restricted to in-frame clones and leaves out a portion. The sample holds more than 150,000 clones; 87% are singletons and the top ten take 0.2% to 0.3%. Sample: PBMCs. The receptors were sampled from a girl in the first two years of life in good health and CMV-seronegative.

V and J are TRBV6-1 and TRBJ2-1, with D possibly TRBD1 on 6 matching bases. Germline CDR1 is MNHNS and CDR2 is SASEGT. Trimming removed 7 bases at V and 0 bases at J, with 10 bases between. CDR3 length: 14 amino acids. Here the CDR3 DNA reads TGTGCCAGCACGTTGGACAGCTCCTACAATGAGCAGTTCTTC. It codes for CASTLDSSYNEQFF.

This chain joins TRBV2 and TRBJ2-3, with 12 nucleotides matching TRBD2. CDR3 length: 13 amino acids. V lost 7 bases, J lost 7 bases, and 3 bases stayed unmatched. Germline loops: CDR1 SNHLY, CDR2 FYNNEI. In DNA form, the CDR3 reads TGTGCCAGCACTGGACTAGCGGGGTATACGCAGTATTTT. Encoded protein: CASTGLAGYTQYF.

The chain links TRBV18 to TRBJ2-3, with D possibly matching TRBD2 (6 bases). Germline values: CDR1 KGHSH, CDR2 LQKENI. The V end lost 7 bases, the J end lost 6 bases, and 11 bases lay between the germline ends. This CDR3 spans 12 amino acids. CDR3 nucleotides: TGTGCCAGCTGGGGGGAAGCGGATACGCAGTATTTT. Encoded protein: CASWGEADTQYF.

This clone was seen just once. V gene TRBV6-5 combines with J gene TRBJ1-1, with D possibly TRBD1 on 5 matching bases. The CDR3 loop spans 13 amino acids. The germline V gene encodes CDR1 MNHEY and CDR2 SVGAGI. With 2 bases removed from V and 4 bases from J, the gap between germline ends came to 8 bases. The CDR3 region has the DNA TGTGCCAGCAGTTACAGGGGAATCACTGAAGCTTTCTTT. Translated, it gives CASSYRGITEAFF.

Points on this clone: Compared with germline, one end of the junction differs, possibly owing to a read error. Distinct nucleotide sequences in the sample also encode this CDR3. The rearrangement links TRBV12-5 to TRBJ2-1, with TRBD1 matching 7 bases. Germline CDR1 and CDR2: LGHNT and FRNRAP. This CDR3 is built from 18 residues. In DNA, the CDR3 is TGTGCCAGTGGTTTGTACAGGGGTCTGGGGAGCTCCTACAATGAGCAGTTCTTC. Translation gives CASGLYRGLGSSYNEQFF.

The J gene is TRBJ2-1, the V gene TRBV9, with D possibly TRBD2 on 5 matching bases. The germline CDR1 and CDR2 sequences are SGDLS and YYNGEE. Trimming removed 4 bases at V and 9 bases at J, with 11 bases between. This CDR3 has 12 amino acids. In DNA, the CDR3 is TGTGCCAGCAGCCTCGGCGAGGGTGAGCAGTTCTTC. Residues: CASSLGEGEQFF.

In its sample, this clone was seen a few times. The chain carries TRBV7-9 and TRBJ1-2; 7 bases align to TRBD1. After removal of 5 bases from V and 5 bases from J, the junction contained 8 bases not matched to a gene. This CDR3 spans 14 amino acids. CDR1 is SEHNR and CDR2 is FQNEAQ in the germline V gene (reference sequence). CDR3 sequence reads: CASSLGQANYGYTF. CDR3 coding DNA: TGTGCCAGCAGCCTCGGACAGGCGAATTATGGCTACACCTTC.

This clone was detected only once. The gene calls are TRBV10-3 and TRBJ2-1; 12 positions match TRBD2. In germline, CDR1 is ENHRY, CDR2 SYGVKD. V lost 6 bases, J lost 8 bases, and 8 bases stayed unmatched. CDR3 length: 15 amino acids. The CDR3 loop reads CAIRALAGGPHEQFF. CDR3 DNA: TGTGCCATCAGAGCCCTAGCGGGAGGGCCCCATGAGCAGTTCTTC.

V is TRBV5-1 and J is TRBJ2-5; TRBD2 might be the D (7 bases). Trimming cost V 2 bases and J 4 bases, with 12 bases left between them. This CDR3 is built from 14 residues. Germline V gene sequence: CDR1 SGHRS, CDR2 YFSETQ. DNA for the CDR3: TGCGCCAGCAGCTTTCGGGGGGCGGGAGAGACCCAGTACTTC. Translation gives CASSFRGAGETQYF.

CDR3 nucleotides: TGTGCCAGCAGCCTCGGACTAGCGGGAGGGCCTAGTATAGATACGCAGTATTTT. It is translated as CASSLGLAGGPSIDTQYF. The chain couples TRBV4-2 to TRBJ2-3; 15 positions agree with TRBD2. Germline trimming cut 4 bases from V and 5 bases from J; bases unmatched to any gene: 10. The CDR3 sequence is 18 residues long. CDR1 and CDR2 from the germline V gene are LGHNA and YNFKEQ.

The V call is TRBV7-8, the J call TRBJ2-5; 9 bases match TRBD1. TRBJ2-7 matches the DNA end more closely, so the J call is doubtful. CDR3 length: 15 residues. Germline V lookup: CDR1 SGHVS, CDR2 FQNEAQ. CDR3 DNA sequence: TGTGCCAGCAGGCTTGGACAGGGGTTATCCTACGAGCAGTACTTC. It yields the protein CASRLGQGLSYEQYF.

Regarding this clone: The junction shows a germline mismatch at one end, possibly a read error. The sample contains more than one DNA sequence encoding this CDR3. V and J are TRBV7-8 and TRBJ2-7, with 10 positions matching TRBD2. CDR1 is SGHVS, CDR2 FQNEAQ, per germline. The length of the CDR3 is 17 residues. The CDR3 sequence is CASRDGIGLAAPYEQYF. In DNA, the CDR3 is TGCGCCAGCAGGGATGGGATAGGACTAGCGGCCCCCTACGAGCAGTACTTC.

The J gene is TRBJ2-7, the V gene TRBV30; the D is unclear. V was cut by 0 bases and J by 3 bases, with 9 bases left in between. Germline CDR1 reads GTSNPN; CDR2 reads SVGIG (reference sequence). This CDR3 is built from 13 residues. The CDR3 region has the DNA TGTGCCTGGAGTGTACCGGGTTTCTACGAGCAGTACTTC. Encoded protein: CAWSVPGFYEQYF.

This clone came up once. The chain has TRBV11-3 and TRBJ2-5, with D hard to call. The J call may be faulty, since TRBJ2-7 better matches the DNA end. Germline CDR1 reads SGHNT; CDR2 reads YENEEA. There are 11 residues in the CDR3. The DNA of the CDR3 is TGTGCCACACAAGGCTACTACGAGCAGTACTTC. Its translation: CATQGYYEQYF.